This TCR beta chain was captured by sequencing in a study of neurological immune-mediated disorders. Overall study findings and caveats: Patients with HTLV-1-associated myelopathy had the highest level of TCR clonal expansion, whereas patients with multiple sclerosis had the lowest level, falling beneath the level found in healthy controls.

Trimming took off 5 bases at V and 3 bases at J, with 11 bases between the two ends. In germline, CDR1 is MDHEN, CDR2 SYDVKM. This CDR3 is built from 13 residues. This clonotype has ten or more counts. Its specificity is unknown. Time point noted: longitudinal time-point 3. 5'RACE employing 10-nucleotide random UMIs yielded the cDNA. TCRdb called the 5' RACE reads again in MiXCR, with one record for every CDR3 protein. The sample comprises roughly 50,000 distinct CDR3 sequences, over 9.5% of which are singletons, and 9% rests with the top ten. This TCR derives from a male donor with HTLV-1-associated myelopathy (HAM/TSP). This chain links TRBV28 with TRBJ2-7; the D call may be TRBD1 or TRBD2 (5 bases each). Material for sequencing was PBMCs. The DNA of the CDR3 is TGTGCCAGCAGTGACGGGACCGGCTACGAGCAGTACTTC. This sequence encodes CASSDGTGYEQYF.